This passage covers 12 T cell receptor beta chains from one sample sequenced in a study of OX40 agonist ivuxolimab in advanced cancers. Sequencing was performed with immunoSEQ multiplex PCR; in TCRdb, only in-frame clones are kept and a portion is missing. The sample has 70,000 to 95,000 clones, nearly 95% seen once. This material consisted of CD4+ or CD8+ T cells sorted from blood, taken in a trial of the OX40 agonist ivuxolimab. These receptors all come from an adult with an advanced solid tumor such as melanoma, head and neck, liver or kidney cancer.

For the CDR3, the DNA is TGTGCCAGCAGGCGAGTGAGCTCCTACGAGCAGTACTTC. Its protein product is CASRRVSSYEQYF. V is TRBV28 and J is TRBJ2-7, with D unresolved. V dropped 6 bases and J dropped 0 bases, with 9 bases sitting between them. CDR3 length equals 13 residues. The germline V gene encodes CDR1 MDHEN and CDR2 SYDVKM. Complete variable domain (other parts from reference TRBV28 and TRBJ2-7): DVKVTQSSRYLVKRTGEKVFLECVQDMDHENMFWYRQDPGLGLRLIYFSYDVKMKEKGDIPEGYSVSREKKERFSLILESASTNQTSMYLCASRRVSSYEQYFGPGTRLTVT.

This clone was observed a single time. The chain combines TRBV6-6 with TRBJ2-5; the match to TRBD1 covers 9 bases. The V gene end was trimmed by 3 bases and the J gene end by 2 bases; junction bases not matched to a gene: 7. Germline V gives CDR1 MNHNY, CDR2 SVGAGI (reference sequence). The CDR3 is 16 residues long. The CDR3 here is CASSYPSDRGQETQYF. CDR3 bases: TGTGCCAGCAGTTATCCCTCCGACAGGGGGCAAGAGACCCAGTACTTC.

The chain joins TRBV4-1 to TRBJ2-3; 9 bases match TRBD2. The CDR3 is made up of 16 amino acids. The J segment lost 4 bases and the V segment lost 1 base, leaving 6 bases of the junction unmatched. Per germline, CDR1 MGHRA and CDR2 YSYEKL. Written as DNA, the CDR3 is TGCGCCAGCAGCCAAGCGGGCGGGAGGGCCCCAGATACGCAGTATTTT. Its translation is CASSQAGGRAPDTQYF.

The J gene is TRBJ1-2, the V gene TRBV27, with a weak D call TRBD1 (5 bases). Trimming removed 3 bases from V and 5 bases from J, with 16 bases in between. Germline V gene lookup returns CDR1 MNHEY and CDR2 SMNVEV (reference sequence). The CDR3 spans 15 residues. CDR3 residues: CASSFVGDLGYGYTF. The DNA of the CDR3 is TGTGCCAGCAGTTTTGTAGGGGACCTTGGGTATGGCTACACCTTC.

The chain combines TRBV6-1 with TRBJ2-3; D remains ambiguous. Trimming removed 0 bases from V and 4 bases from J, with 8 bases in between. The CDR3 loop spans 14 amino acids. CDR1 and CDR2 (germline): MNHNS, SASEGT. CDR3 sequence: CASSEAARPDTQYF. Written as DNA, the CDR3 is TGTGCCAGCAGTGAAGCAGCCCGCCCAGATACGCAGTATTTT.

V is TRBV4-1 and J is TRBJ1-2; tentatively, D is TRBD1 (5 bases). Per germline, CDR1 MGHRA and CDR2 YSYEKL. V lost 1 base, J lost 4 bases, and 10 bases lay in between. The CDR3 runs to 14 residues. DNA of the CDR3: TGCGCCAGCAGCCAAGGATGGGGGAGCTATGGCTACACCTTC. Protein: CASSQGWGSYGYTF.

The CDR3 here is CASSFGTGQTEAFF. The CDR3 coding sequence is TGTGCCAGCAGCTTCGGGACAGGGCAGACTGAAGCTTTCTTT. The chain uses TRBV11-2 and TRBJ1-1; TRBD1 aligns across 9 bases. The germline V gene has CDR1 SGHAT and CDR2 FQNNGV. This CDR3 region has 14 residues. J gave up 5 bases and V 3 bases, and 4 bases lay outside the gene matches.

This chain links TRBV5-6 with TRBJ2-5; 12 bases agree with TRBD1. The germline CDR1 and CDR2 sequences are SGHDT and YYEEEE. V gave up 3 bases and J gave up 4 bases; unmatched junction bases: 7. The CDR3 extends over 16 amino acids. This CDR3 is CASSWPGQGAGETQYF. The CDR3 DNA reads TGTGCCAGCAGCTGGCCGGGACAGGGGGCAGGAGAGACCCAGTACTTC.

This chain connects TRBV7-2 to TRBJ2-7; 7 positions match TRBD1. Per germline, CDR1 SGHTA and CDR2 FQGNSA. The CDR3 runs 13 residues. V was pared by 8 bases and J by 2 bases, with 6 bases of the junction left unmatched. CDR3 coding DNA: TGTGCCAGCCAGGGGGACCTTACCTACGAGCAGTACTTC. Encoded protein: CASQGDLTYEQYF.

The CDR3 bases are TGCAGCGCGGCGGACGGAAATCAGCCCCAGCATTTT. This encodes CSAADGNQPQHF. This chain uses TRBV29-1 with TRBJ1-5; D is unresolved. V was trimmed by 7 bases and J by 4 bases, leaving 11 bases between them. The CDR3 is 12 amino acids. CDR1 is SQVTM, CDR2 ANQGSEA, per germline.

This rearrangement joins TRBV11-2 to TRBJ2-5, with a weak D call TRBD2 (5 bases). The CDR3 runs to 12 residues. V was shortened by 5 bases and J by 3 bases, with 7 bases between the two germline ends. Germline-derived CDR1 and CDR2 are SGHAT and FQNNGV. CDR3 DNA: TGTGCCAGCAGCCCGGGGAAAGAGACCCAGTACTTC. Protein sequence: CASSPGKETQYF.

The rearrangement uses TRBV5-1 and TRBJ2-7, with D tentatively TRBD1 (5 bases). V lost 0 bases to trimming and J lost 5 bases, with 18 bases between them. Germline CDR1 SGHRS, CDR2 YFSETQ. The CDR3 consists of 16 residues. For the CDR3, the DNA is TGCGCCAGCAGCTTGGCCGTTGGGGCTAAAGGGAACGAGCAGTACTTC. Encoded protein: CASSLAVGAKGNEQYF.